Listed below are T cell receptor beta chains from one sample, sequenced in a study of T cell responses to AZD1222 COVID-19 vaccine. Assay: immunoSEQ multiplex PCR; the TCRdb copy retains only in-frame clones and omits some. The data show 80,000 to 95,000 clones, approximately 90% seen once. Sequenced material: peripheral blood, taken on day 0 of MenACWY control vaccination. The receptors were sampled from an adult in good health. Both conserved end residues are part of each CDR3. The order of the fields is CDR3 length, J gene, V gene, CDR3 protein.

length: 16
J: TRBJ1-3
V: TRBV7-2
CDR3: CASSLYNGQSGNTIYF

length: 13
J: TRBJ2-7
V: TRBV9
CDR3: CASSVATGGEQYF

length: 14
J: TRBJ1-2
V: TRBV9
CDR3: CASSVESTGGGYTF

length: 14
J: TRBJ1-3
V: TRBV28
CDR3: CASSFLKSGNTIYF

length: 18
J: TRBJ1-1
V: TRBV4-3
CDR3: CASSQDRPALGANTEAFF

length: 15
J: TRBJ2-3
V: TRBV18
CDR3: CASSPSEAFTDTQYF

length: 14
J: TRBJ2-7
V: TRBV28
CDR3: CASIGRDSLYEQYF

length: 15
J: TRBJ1-3
V: TRBV5-1
CDR3: CASSPDRFSGNTIYF

length: 13
J: TRBJ1-3
V: TRBV6-2/TRBV6-3
CDR3: CASSYPVGNTIYF

length: 14
J: TRBJ1-4
V: TRBV28
CDR3: CASSLRQIYEKLFF

length: 13
J: TRBJ2-2
V: TRBV4-3
CDR3: CASSQDLRGELFF

length: 10
J: TRBJ1-2
V: TRBV20-1
CDR3: CSARQNGYTF

length: 13
J: TRBJ1-4
V: TRBV24-1
CDR3: CATSDSQGGKLFF

length: 14
J: TRBJ2-1
V: TRBV11-2
CDR3: CASSLALAANEQFF

length: 13
J: TRBJ1-5
V: TRBV27
CDR3: CASSLSPDQPQHF

length: 14
J: TRBJ1-1
V: TRBV18
CDR3: CASSGGQLNTEAFF

length: 12
J: TRBJ2-7
V: TRBV12-3/TRBV12-4
CDR3: CASSLGGGEQYF

length: 16
J: TRBJ2-1
V: TRBV4-2
CDR3: CASSQGEGHAGHEQFF

length: 14
J: TRBJ1-4
V: TRBV5-1
CDR3: CASTTGTGDEKLFF

length: 16
J: TRBJ2-2
V: TRBV27
CDR3: CASSQARLRGTGELFF

length: 14
J: TRBJ2-2
V: TRBV2
CDR3: CASRGLVNTGELFF

length: 15
J: TRBJ1-6
V: TRBV5-1
CDR3: CASSLDGRVDSPLHF

length: 14
J: TRBJ2-3
V: TRBV6-6
CDR3: CASSPLPAADTQYF

length: 16
J: TRBJ2-7
V: TRBV7-2
CDR3: CASSFFSLRGPYEQYF

length: 16
J: TRBJ2-2
V: TRBV10-3
CDR3: CAIGGLAGVGTGELFF

length: 18
J: TRBJ1-6
V: TRBV4-1
CDR3: CASSQGGEGARLSSPLHF

length: 12
J: TRBJ1-2
V: TRBV30
CDR3: CAWGRFSYGYTF

length: 16
J: TRBJ1-4
V: TRBV16
CDR3: CASSQWPLGQTEKLFF

length: 14
J: TRBJ1-2
V: TRBV9
CDR3: CASSVDYSYYGYTF

length: 13
J: TRBJ1-2
V: TRBV19
CDR3: CASSTNRGVGYTF

length: 15
J: TRBJ2-3
V: TRBV2
CDR3: CASRAASGSTDTQYF

length: 14
J: TRBJ2-7
V: TRBV29-1
CDR3: CSVGRGTGTYEQYF

length: 18
J: TRBJ1-5
V: TRBV5-5
CDR3: CASSLRYLGGGSNQPQHF

length: 18
J: TRBJ2-2
V: TRBV5-1
CDR3: CASRNMGLAGAGPGELFF

length: 12
J: TRBJ1-6
V: TRBV30
CDR3: CACYSGDSPLHF

length: 15
J: TRBJ2-2
V: TRBV10-3
CDR3: CAISEGQGNTGELFF

length: 13
J: TRBJ2-7
V: TRBV24-1
CDR3: CATSDSPRGEQYF

length: 14
J: TRBJ1-3
V: TRBV11-2
CDR3: CASRLEGPGNTIYF

length: 11
J: TRBJ2-7
V: TRBV28
CDR3: CATAGGGEQYF

length: 17
J: TRBJ2-4
V: TRBV5-8
CDR3: CASSLLGDSLAKNIQYF

length: 15
J: TRBJ2-3
V: TRBV28
CDR3: CASSRIVHVTDTQYF

length: 13
J: TRBJ2-7
V: TRBV12-3/TRBV12-4
CDR3: CASSFETGVEQYF

length: 17
J: TRBJ2-2
V: TRBV19
CDR3: CASSGPFPLTNTGELFF

length: 17
J: TRBJ2-7
V: TRBV7-9
CDR3: CASSQYVSEVDPLEQYF

length: 14
J: TRBJ2-5
V: TRBV4-2
CDR3: CASSQEGGQETQYF

length: 14
J: TRBJ1-6
V: TRBV19
CDR3: CASSRQSNNSPLHF

length: 16
J: TRBJ2-2
V: TRBV24-1
CDR3: CATSDAGTGGSGELFF

length: 15
J: TRBJ2-7
V: TRBV10-2
CDR3: CASSFLAGGPHEQYF

length: 14
J: TRBJ2-4
V: TRBV18
CDR3: CASSLQGGENIQYF

length: 17
J: TRBJ1-2
V: TRBV7-9
CDR3: CASSLAGGTPWGYGYTF

length: 13
J: TRBJ1-1
V: TRBV5-1
CDR3: CASSLIGNTEAFF

length: 15
J: TRBJ1-5
V: TRBV7-9
CDR3: CASSLGRTVNQPQHF

length: 14
J: TRBJ2-7
V: TRBV3-1/TRBV3-2
CDR3: CASSQDTGYGVQYF

length: 12
J: TRBJ2-7
V: TRBV30
CDR3: CAWSVVQGRQYF

length: 16
J: TRBJ1-2
V: TRBV7-9
CDR3: CASSRAGQIASYGYTF